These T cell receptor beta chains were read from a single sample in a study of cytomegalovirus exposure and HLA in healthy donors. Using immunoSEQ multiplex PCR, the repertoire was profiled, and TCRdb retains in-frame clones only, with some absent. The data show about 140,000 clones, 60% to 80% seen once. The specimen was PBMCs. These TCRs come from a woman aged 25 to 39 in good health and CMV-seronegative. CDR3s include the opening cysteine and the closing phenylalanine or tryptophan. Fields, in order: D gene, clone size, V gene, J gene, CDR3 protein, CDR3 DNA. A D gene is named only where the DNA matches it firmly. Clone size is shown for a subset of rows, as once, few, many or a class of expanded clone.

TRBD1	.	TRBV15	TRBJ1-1	CATSRALGQAMNTEAFF	TGTGCCACCAGCAGAGCTCTTGGACAGGCCATGAACACTGAAGCTTTCTTT
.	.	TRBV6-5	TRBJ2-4	CASSYSIGTIQYF	TGTGCCAGCAGTTACTCGATTGGGACAATTCAGTACTTC
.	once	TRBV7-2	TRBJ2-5	CASSLAGRGETQYF	TGTGCCAGCAGCTTAGCAGGGAGAGGAGAGACCCAGTACTTC
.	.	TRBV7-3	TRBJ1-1	CASSQQGSTEAFF	TGTGCCAGCAGCCAACAGGGTAGCACTGAAGCTTTCTTT
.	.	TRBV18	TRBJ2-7	CASSPYREGNEQYF	TGTGCCAGCTCACCATACAGGGAAGGGAACGAGCAGTACTTC
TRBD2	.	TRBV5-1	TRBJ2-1	CASSWSGGWNNEQFF	TGCGCCAGCAGCTGGAGCGGGGGATGGAACAATGAGCAGTTCTTC
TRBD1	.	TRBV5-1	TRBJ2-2	CASRGTGSGELFF	TGCGCCAGCCGAGGGACAGGCTCCGGGGAGCTGTTTTTT
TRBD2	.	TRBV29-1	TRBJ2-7	CSVGTSAIQPYEQYF	TGCAGCGTTGGGACTAGCGCGATACAACCCTACGAGCAGTACTTC
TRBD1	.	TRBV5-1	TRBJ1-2	CASSLTGGHGYTF	TGCGCCAGCAGCTTAACAGGGGGCCATGGCTACACCTTC
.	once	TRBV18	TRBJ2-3	CASSSSSTDTQYF	TGTGCCAGCTCATCTTCTAGCACAGATACGCAGTATTTT
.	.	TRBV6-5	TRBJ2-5	CASSYSIDLRQETQYF	TGTGCCAGCAGTTACTCGATAGATCTCCGACAAGAGACCCAGTACTTC
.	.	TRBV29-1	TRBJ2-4	CSVATGDIQYF	TGCAGCGTGGCGACAGGAGACATTCAGTACTTC
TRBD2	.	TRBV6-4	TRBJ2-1	CASSDSTSGSNEQFF	TGTGCCAGCAGTGACTCGACTAGCGGGAGCAATGAGCAGTTCTTC
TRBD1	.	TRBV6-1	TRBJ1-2	CASSEETGGSYGYTF	TGTGCCAGCAGTGAAGAAACAGGGGGGAGCTATGGCTACACCTTC
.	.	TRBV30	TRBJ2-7	CAWSAQDYEQYF	TGTGCCTGGAGTGCACAGGATTACGAGCAGTACTTC
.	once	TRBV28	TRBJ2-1	CASNRGSSYNEQFF	TGTGCCAGCAATCGGGGGAGCTCCTACAATGAGCAGTTCTTC
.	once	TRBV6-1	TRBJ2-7	CASSEMSALAYEQYF	TGTGCCAGCAGTGAGATGAGCGCGTTAGCTTACGAGCAGTACTTC
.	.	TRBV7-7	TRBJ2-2	CASSTDYRIGELFF	TGTGCTAGCAGCACTGACTATAGAATCGGGGAGCTGTTTTTT
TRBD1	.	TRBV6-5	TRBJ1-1	CASSSTAGGGEAFF	TGTGCCAGCAGTAGCACCGCAGGGGGCGGTGAAGCTTTCTTT
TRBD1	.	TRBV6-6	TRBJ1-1	CASSTGQGSNTEAFF	TGTGCCAGCAGTACGGGACAGGGATCGAACACTGAAGCTTTCTTT
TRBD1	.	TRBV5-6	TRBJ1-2	CATQTGTSYGYTF	TGTGCCACCCAGACAGGGACATCCTATGGCTACACCTTC
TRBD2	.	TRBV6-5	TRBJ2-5	CASSYSKRGGQETQYF	TGTGCCAGCAGTTACTCAAAGCGGGGGGGCCAGGAGACCCAGTACTTC
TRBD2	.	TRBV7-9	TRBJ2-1	CVISGRPDNEQFF	TGTGTCATTAGCGGGAGGCCTGACAATGAGCAGTTCTTC
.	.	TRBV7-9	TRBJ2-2	CASSPDRINGAGELFF	TGTGCCAGCAGCCCCGACAGGATCAACGGCGCCGGGGAGCTGTTTTTT
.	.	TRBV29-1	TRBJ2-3	CSVAVDTQYF	TGCAGCGTTGCAGTAGATACGCAGTATTTT
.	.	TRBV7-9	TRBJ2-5	CASSSQGETQYF	TGTGCCAGCAGCTCCCAGGGAGAGACCCAGTACTTC
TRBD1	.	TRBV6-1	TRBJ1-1	CASREQGTTEAFF	TGTGCCAGCAGGGAACAGGGGACCACTGAAGCTTTCTTT
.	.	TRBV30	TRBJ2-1	CAWSVWRGTNEQFF	TGTGCCTGGAGTGTATGGCGCGGGACGAATGAGCAGTTCTTC
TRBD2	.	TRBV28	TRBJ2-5	CASSCRTSGSFFGEQYF	TGTGCCAGCAGTTGTAGGACTAGCGGGAGTTTTTTCGGGGAGCAGTACTTC
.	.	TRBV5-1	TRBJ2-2	CASSSPRGTANTGELFF	TGCGCCAGCAGCTCTCCCAGGGGTACGGCCAACACCGGGGAGCTGTTTTTT
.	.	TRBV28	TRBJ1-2	CASSLPRAGSYGYTF	TGTGCCAGCAGTTTACCCCGGGCGGGATCCTATGGCTACACCTTC